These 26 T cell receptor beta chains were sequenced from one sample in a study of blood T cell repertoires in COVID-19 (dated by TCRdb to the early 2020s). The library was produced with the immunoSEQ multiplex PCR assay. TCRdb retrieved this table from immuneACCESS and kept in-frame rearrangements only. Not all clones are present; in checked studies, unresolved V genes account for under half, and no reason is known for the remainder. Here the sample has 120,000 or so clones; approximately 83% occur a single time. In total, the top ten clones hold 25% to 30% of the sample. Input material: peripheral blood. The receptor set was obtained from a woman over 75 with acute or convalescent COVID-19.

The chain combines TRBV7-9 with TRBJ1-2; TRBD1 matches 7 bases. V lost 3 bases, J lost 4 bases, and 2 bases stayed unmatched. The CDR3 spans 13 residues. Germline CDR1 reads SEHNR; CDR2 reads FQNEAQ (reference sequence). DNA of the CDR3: TGTGCCAGCAGCTTCCCAGGGGGCTATGGCTACACCTTC. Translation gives CASSFPGGYGYTF.

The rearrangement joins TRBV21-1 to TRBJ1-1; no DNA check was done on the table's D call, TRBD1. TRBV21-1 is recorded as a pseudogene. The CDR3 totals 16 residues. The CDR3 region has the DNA TGTGCCAGCAGCAAAGTTCAGGGTTTGATGTACACTGAAGCTTTCTTT. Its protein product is CASSKVQGLMYTEAFF.

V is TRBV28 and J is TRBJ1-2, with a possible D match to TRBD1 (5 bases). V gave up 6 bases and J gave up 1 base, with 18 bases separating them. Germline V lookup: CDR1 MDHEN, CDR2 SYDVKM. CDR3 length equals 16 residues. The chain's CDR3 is CASRPNRGTHNYGYTF. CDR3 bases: TGTGCCAGCAGACCTAATCGGGGGACCCATAACTATGGCTACACCTTC.

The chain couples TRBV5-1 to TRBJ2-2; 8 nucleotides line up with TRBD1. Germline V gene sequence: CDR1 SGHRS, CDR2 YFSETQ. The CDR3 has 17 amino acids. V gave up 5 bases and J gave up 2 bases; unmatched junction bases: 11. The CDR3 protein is CASRPTPGTGNTGELFF. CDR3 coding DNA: TGCGCCAGCAGACCAACCCCCGGGACAGGTAACACCGGGGAGCTGTTTTTT.

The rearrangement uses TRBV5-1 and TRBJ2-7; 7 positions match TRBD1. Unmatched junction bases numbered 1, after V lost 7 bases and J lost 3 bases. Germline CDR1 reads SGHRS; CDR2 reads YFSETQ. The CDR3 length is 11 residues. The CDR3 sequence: CASRQGYEQYF. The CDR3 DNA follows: TGCGCCAGCCGACAGGGCTACGAGCAGTACTTC.

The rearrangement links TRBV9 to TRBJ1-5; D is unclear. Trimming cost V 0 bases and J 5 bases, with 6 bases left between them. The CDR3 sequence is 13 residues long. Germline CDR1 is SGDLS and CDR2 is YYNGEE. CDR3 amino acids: CASSVDPDQPQHF. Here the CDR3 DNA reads TGTGCCAGCAGCGTAGACCCAGATCAGCCCCAGCATTTT. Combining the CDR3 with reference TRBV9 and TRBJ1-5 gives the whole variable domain DSGVTQTPKHLITATGQRVTLRCSPRSGDLSVYWYQQSLDQGLQFLIQYYNGEERAKGNILERFSAQQFPDLHSELNLSSLELGDSALYFCASSVDPDQPQHFGDGTRLSIL.

DNA for the CDR3: TGTGCCAGCAGCTCCGGGACAGGGTGGGATGAAGCTTTCTTT. It specifies CASSSGTGWDEAFF. The rearrangement uses TRBV2 and TRBJ1-1; 9 bases align to TRBD1. Germline CDR1 and CDR2: SNHLY and FYNNEI. V dropped 6 bases and J dropped 7; count of bases not matched to a gene: 9. CDR3 length equals 14 residues.

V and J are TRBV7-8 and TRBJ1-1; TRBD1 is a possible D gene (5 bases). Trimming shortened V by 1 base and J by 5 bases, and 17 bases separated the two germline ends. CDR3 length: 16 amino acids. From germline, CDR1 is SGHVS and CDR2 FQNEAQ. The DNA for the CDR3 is TGTGCCAGCAGCTTAGGTCTTGGGCAGGGCCGGACTGAAGCTTTCTTT. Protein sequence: CASSLGLGQGRTEAFF.

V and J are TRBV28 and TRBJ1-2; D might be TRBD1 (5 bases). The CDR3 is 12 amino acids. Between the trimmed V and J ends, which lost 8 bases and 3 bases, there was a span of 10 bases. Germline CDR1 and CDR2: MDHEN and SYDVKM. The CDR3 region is CASQSGYYGYTF. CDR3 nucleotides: TGTGCCAGCCAATCAGGGTACTATGGCTACACCTTC.

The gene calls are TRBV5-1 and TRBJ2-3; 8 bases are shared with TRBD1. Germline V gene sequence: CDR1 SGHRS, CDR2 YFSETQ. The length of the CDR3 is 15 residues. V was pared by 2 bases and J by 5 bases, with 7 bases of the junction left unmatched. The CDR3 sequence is CASSLQGVRLDTQYF. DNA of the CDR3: TGCGCCAGCAGCTTACAGGGGGTTAGGTTAGATACGCAGTATTTT.

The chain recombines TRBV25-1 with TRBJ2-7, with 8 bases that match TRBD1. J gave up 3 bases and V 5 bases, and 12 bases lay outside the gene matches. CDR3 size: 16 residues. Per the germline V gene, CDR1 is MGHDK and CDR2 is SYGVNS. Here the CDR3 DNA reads TGTGCCAGCAGTTCTATCCGGACAGGGTTCGGCTACGAGCAGTACTTC. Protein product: CASSSIRTGFGYEQYF.

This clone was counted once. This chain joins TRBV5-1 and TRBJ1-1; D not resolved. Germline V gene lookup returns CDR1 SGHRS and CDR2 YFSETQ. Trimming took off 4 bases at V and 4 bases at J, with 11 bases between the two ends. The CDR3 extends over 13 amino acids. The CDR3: CASSLPEGTEAFF. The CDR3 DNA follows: TGCGCCAGCAGCCTCCCGGAGGGCACTGAAGCTTTCTTT.

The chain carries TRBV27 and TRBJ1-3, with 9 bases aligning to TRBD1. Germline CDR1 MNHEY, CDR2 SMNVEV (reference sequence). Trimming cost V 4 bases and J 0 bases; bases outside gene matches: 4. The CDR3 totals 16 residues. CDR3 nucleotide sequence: TGTGCCAGCAGTTCCAGGACAGGGGTCTCTGGAAACACCATATATTTT. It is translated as CASSSRTGVSGNTIYF.

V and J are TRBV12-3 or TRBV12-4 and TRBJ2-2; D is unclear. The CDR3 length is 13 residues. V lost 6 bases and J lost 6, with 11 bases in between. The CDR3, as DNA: TGTGCCAGCAGCCCTGTCCACTCCGGGGAGCTGTTTTTT. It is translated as CASSPVHSGELFF.

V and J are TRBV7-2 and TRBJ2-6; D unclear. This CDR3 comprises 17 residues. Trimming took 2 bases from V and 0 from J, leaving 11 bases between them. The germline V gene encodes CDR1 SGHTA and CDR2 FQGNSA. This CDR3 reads CASSLRGGSSGANVLTF. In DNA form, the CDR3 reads TGTGCCAGCAGCTTAAGAGGTGGAAGCTCTGGGGCCAACGTCCTGACTTTC.

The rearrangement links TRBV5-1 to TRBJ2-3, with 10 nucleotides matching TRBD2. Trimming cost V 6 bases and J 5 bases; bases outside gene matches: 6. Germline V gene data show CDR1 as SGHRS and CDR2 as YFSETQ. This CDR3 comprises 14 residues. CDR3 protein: CASMSGGAEDTQYF. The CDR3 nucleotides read TGCGCCAGCATGAGCGGGGGGGCGGAAGATACGCAGTATTTT. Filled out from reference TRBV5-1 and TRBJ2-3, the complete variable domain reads KAGVTQTPRYLIKTRGQQVTLSCSPISGHRSVSWYQQTPGQGLQFLFEYFSETQRNKGNFPGRFSGRQFSNSRSEMNVSTLELGDSALYLCASMSGGAEDTQYFGPGTRLTVL.

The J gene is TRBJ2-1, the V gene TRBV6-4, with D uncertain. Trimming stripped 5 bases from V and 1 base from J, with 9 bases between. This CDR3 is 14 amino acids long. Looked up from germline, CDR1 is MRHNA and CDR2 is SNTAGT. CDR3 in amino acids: CASSISSSYNEQFF. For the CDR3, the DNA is TGTGCCAGCAGTATTAGTTCTTCCTACAATGAGCAGTTCTTC.

This chain's CDR3 is CASSPGSAYNEQFF. In DNA form, the CDR3 reads TGCGCCAGCAGCCCCGGCAGCGCCTACAATGAGCAGTTCTTC. The V call is TRBV5-1, the J call TRBJ2-1; no clear D gene. V was shortened by 4 bases and J by 2 bases, with 10 bases between the two germline ends. CDR3 length: 14 residues. CDR1 SGHRS and CDR2 YFSETQ come from the germline V gene.

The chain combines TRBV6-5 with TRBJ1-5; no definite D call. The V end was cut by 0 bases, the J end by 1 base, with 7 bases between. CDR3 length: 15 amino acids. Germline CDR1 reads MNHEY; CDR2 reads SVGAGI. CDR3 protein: CASSYSSRSNQPQHF. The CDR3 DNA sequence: TGTGCCAGCAGTTACTCGAGCAGGAGCAATCAGCCCCAGCATTTT.

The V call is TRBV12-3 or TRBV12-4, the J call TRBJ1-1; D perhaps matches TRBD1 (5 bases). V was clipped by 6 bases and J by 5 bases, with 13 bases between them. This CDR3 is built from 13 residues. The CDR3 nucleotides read TGTGCCAGCAGCCTCGGGGGGGGGACTGAAGCTTTCTTT. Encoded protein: CASSLGGGTEAFF.

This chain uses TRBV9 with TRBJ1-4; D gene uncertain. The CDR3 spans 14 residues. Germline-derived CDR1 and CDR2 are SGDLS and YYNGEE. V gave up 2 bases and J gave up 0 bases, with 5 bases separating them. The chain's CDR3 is CASSVAATNEKLFF. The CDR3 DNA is TGTGCCAGCAGCGTCGCAGCAACTAATGAAAAACTGTTTTTT.

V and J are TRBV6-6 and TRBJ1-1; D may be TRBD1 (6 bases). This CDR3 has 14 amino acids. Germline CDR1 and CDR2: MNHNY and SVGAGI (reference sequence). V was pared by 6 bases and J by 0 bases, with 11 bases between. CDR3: CASRHGTMNTEAFF. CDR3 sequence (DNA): TGTGCCAGCAGACACGGGACAATGAACACTGAAGCTTTCTTT.

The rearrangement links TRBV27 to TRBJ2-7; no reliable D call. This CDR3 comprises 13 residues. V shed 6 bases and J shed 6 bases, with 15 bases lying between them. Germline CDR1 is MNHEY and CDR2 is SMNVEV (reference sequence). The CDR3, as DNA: TGTGCCAGCAGCCCTCTTGAGCATGGCGAGCAGTACTTC. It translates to CASSPLEHGEQYF.

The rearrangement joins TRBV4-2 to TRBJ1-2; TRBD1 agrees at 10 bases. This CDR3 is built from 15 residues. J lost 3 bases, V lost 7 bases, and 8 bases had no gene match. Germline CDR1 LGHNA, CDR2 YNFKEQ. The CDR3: CASTQGGTGDYGYTF. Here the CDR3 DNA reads TGTGCCAGCACTCAGGGGGGGACAGGGGACTATGGCTACACCTTC.

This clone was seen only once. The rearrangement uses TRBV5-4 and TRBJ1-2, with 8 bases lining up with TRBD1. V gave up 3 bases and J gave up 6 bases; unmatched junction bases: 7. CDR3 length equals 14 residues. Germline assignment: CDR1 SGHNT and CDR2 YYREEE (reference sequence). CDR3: CASSSPDRDHGYTF. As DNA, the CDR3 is TGTGCCAGCAGCTCCCCGGACAGGGACCATGGCTACACCTTC.

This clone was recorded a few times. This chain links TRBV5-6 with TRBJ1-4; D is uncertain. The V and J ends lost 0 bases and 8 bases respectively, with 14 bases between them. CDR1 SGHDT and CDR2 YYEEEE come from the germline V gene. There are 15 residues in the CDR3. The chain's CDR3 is CASSLVRTAGEKLFF. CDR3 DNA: TGTGCCAGCAGCTTGGTGCGGACGGCGGGAGAAAAACTGTTTTTT. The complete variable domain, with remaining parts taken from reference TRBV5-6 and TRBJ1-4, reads DAGVTQSPTHLIKTRGQQVTLRCSPKSGHDTVSWYQQALGQGPQFIFQYYEEEERQRGNFPDRFSGHQFPNYSSELNVNALLLGDSALYLCASSLVRTAGEKLFFGSGTQLSVL.